The following is a TCR beta chain sequence with its context. The CDR3 consists of 13 residues. Trimming cost V 4 bases and J 4 bases, with 8 bases left between them. The V gene's germline CDR1 is SGHRS and CDR2 YFSETQ. Exclusion criteria comprised uncontrolled infection, other autoimmune disease, pregnancy or lactation. Amplified TCR beta CDR3 regions derived from RNA transcripts. Carried out on the TCR CDR3, a first-round RT-PCR used the HTBI primer set. TCRdb re-called the multiplex PCR reads with MiXCR, one entry per CDR3 protein. The sample includes fewer than 800,000 distinct CDR3 sequences, about a sixth seen only once; the top ten take around 7.7%. The sample is drawn from a study of T cells in Graves' hyperthyroidism and ophthalmopathy.

Material: blood. The rearrangement links TRBV5-1 to TRBJ2-2, with a tentative D call TRBD1 (5 bases). This TCR came from a young man with Graves' hyperthyroidism. The CDR3 here is CASSEDSTGELFF. CDR3 in DNA: TGCGCCAGCAGCGAAGACAGCACCGGGGAGCTGTTTTTT.